This T cell receptor beta chain was retrieved from a study of blood T cell repertoires in COVID-19. Study context: Samples taken during acute and convalescent COVID-19 were collected in the United States, Italy and Spain. The cDNA or gDNA used as material had been derived from T cells, B-cell-depleted T cells, or PBMCs.

The length of the CDR3 is 13 residues. Germline-derived CDR1 and CDR2 are MNHEY and SMNVEV (reference sequence). V gave up 3 bases and J gave up 2 bases, with 6 bases separating them. Original data processing: It was from reference gene primer amplification that nucleated cell counts were estimated. Produced via immunoSEQ multiplex PCR; TCRdb's table is partial and in-frame only. V and J calls and clone size follow that table, whereas D and trimming were derived from the DNA. The table lists more than 85,000 clones, about 80% of them singletons. V gene TRBV27 combines with J gene TRBJ2-3; no definite D call. The sample comprised peripheral blood. This TCR came from a man aged 65 to 85 with acute or convalescent COVID-19. The CDR3 here is CASSLAYTDTQYF. In DNA, the CDR3 is TGTGCCAGCAGTTTGGCTTACACAGATACGCAGTATTTT.